The 18 T cell receptor beta chains presented below share a single source sample, sequenced in a study of blood T cell repertoires in COVID-19. Data came from immunoSEQ multiplex PCR; TCRdb stores just in-frame clones and leaves some out. Among 110,000 to 150,000 clones listed, under 80% were seen once. Material: peripheral blood. These receptors were collected from a man aged 60-69 years with acute or convalescent COVID-19.

The CDR3 DNA reads TGTGCCAGCAGCTCCTTTACAATGTCCTATAATTCACCCCTCCACTTT. It is translated as CASSSFTMSYNSPLHF. This sequence joins TRBV28 and TRBJ1-6; D ambiguous. The CDR3 is 16 amino acids. Germline CDR1 reads MDHEN; CDR2 reads SYDVKM. V was cut by 6 bases and J by 1 base, with 13 bases left in between. The variable domain in full, with the rest retrieved from reference TRBV28 and TRBJ1-6, is DVKVTQSSRYLVKRTGEKVFLECVQDMDHENMFWYRQDPGLGLRLIYFSYDVKMKEKGDIPEGYSVSREKKERFSLILESASTNQTSMYLCASSSFTMSYNSPLHFGNGTRLTVT.

V gene TRBV18 combines with J gene TRBJ2-3; 8 nucleotides match TRBD2. The germline CDR1 and CDR2 sequences are KGHSH and LQKENI. The CDR3 spans 16 residues. Trimming removed 2 bases from V and 4 bases from J; junction bases left unmatched: 8. CDR3 coding DNA: TGTGCCAGCTCACCATCGGCGGGAGGAGGGGCAGATACGCAGTATTTT. This translates into CASSPSAGGGADTQYF.

The J gene is TRBJ2-5, the V gene TRBV7-2; TRBD2 is a possible D gene (5 bases). CDR3 size: 16 residues. Trimming removed 4 bases from V and 2 bases from J, with 17 bases in between. Looked up from germline, CDR1 is SGHTA and CDR2 is FQGNSA. CDR3 coding DNA: TGTGCCAGCAGCTCCGGGATTCGACACACACAAGAGACCCAGTACTTC. This sequence encodes CASSSGIRHTQETQYF.

The CDR3 is CASSEAVLGLAGASDTQYF. The CDR3 coding sequence is TGTGCCAGCAGTGAAGCAGTTTTAGGACTAGCGGGAGCCTCAGATACGCAGTATTTT. The chain couples TRBV6-1 to TRBJ2-3, with 13 positions matching TRBD2. Trimming removed 0 bases from V and 4 bases from J; junction bases left unmatched: 10. There are 19 residues in the CDR3. Germline V gives CDR1 MNHNS, CDR2 SASEGT.

The chain combines TRBV4-2 with TRBJ2-7; possible D gene TRBD1, 6 bases. The germline V gene has CDR1 LGHNA and CDR2 YNFKEQ. Trimming removed 3 bases from V and 1 base from J, with 13 bases in between. The CDR3 totals 15 residues. Here the CDR3 DNA reads TGTGCCAGCAGCCACACGACAGGTCAATCCTACGAGCAGTACTTC. It yields the protein CASSHTTGQSYEQYF.

V is TRBV18 and J is TRBJ2-7; possibly TRBD1 for D (6 bases). In germline, CDR1 is KGHSH, CDR2 LQKENI. The CDR3 totals 14 residues. The V and J ends lost 3 bases and 7 bases respectively, with 16 bases between them. CDR3 protein: CASSPGAGLAEQYF. The CDR3 coding sequence is TGTGCCAGCTCACCGGGGGCCGGACTGGCTGAGCAGTACTTC.

The gene calls are TRBV7-6 and TRBJ2-2; the match to TRBD2 covers 9 bases. Trimming cost V 0 bases and J 5 bases; bases outside gene matches: 4. The CDR3 loop spans 16 amino acids. Germline-derived CDR1 and CDR2 are SGHVS and FNYEAQ. CDR3 amino acids: CASSLASGSRTGELFF. The CDR3, as DNA: TGTGCCAGCAGCTTAGCTAGCGGGAGTAGGACCGGGGAGCTGTTTTTT. The full variable domain, with the rest looked up from reference TRBV7-6 and TRBJ2-2, is GAGVSQSPRYKVTKRGQDVALRCDPISGHVSLYWYRQALGQGPEFLTYFNYEAQQDKSGLPNDRFSAERPEGSISTLTIQRTEQRDSAMYRCASSLASGSRTGELFFGEGSRLTVL.

A single count supports this clone. V usage is TRBV7-2 and J usage is TRBJ2-1; the D is unclear. CDR1 is SGHTA, CDR2 FQGNSA, per germline. This CDR3 comprises 16 residues. The V and J ends lost 1 base and 5 bases respectively, with 15 bases between them. The CDR3: CASSLVPFGEDNEQFF. CDR3 in DNA: TGTGCCAGCAGCTTAGTCCCCTTCGGCGAGGACAATGAGCAGTTCTTC.

The genes are TRBV5-4 and TRBJ2-5, with 11 positions matching TRBD2. This CDR3 spans 16 amino acids. Trimming cost V 1 base and J 5 bases; bases outside gene matches: 7. Germline V CDR1 and CDR2: SGHNT, YYREEE (reference sequence). Written as DNA, the CDR3 is TGTGCCAGCAGCTTGACTAGCGGGGGAGGATTCGAGACCCAGTACTTC. As protein: CASSLTSGGGFETQYF. Drawing the rest from reference TRBV5-4 and TRBJ2-5, the complete variable domain is ETGVTQSPTHLIKTRGQQVTLRCSSQSGHNTVSWYQQALGQGPQFIFQYYREEENGRGNFPPRFSGLQFPNYSSELNVNALELDDSALYLCASSLTSGGGFETQYFGPGTRLLVL.

The CDR3 protein is CASSEAGTGWETQYF. CDR3 sequence (DNA): TGTGCCAGCAGTGAAGCCGGGACAGGGTGGGAGACCCAGTACTTC. This sequence joins TRBV6-1 and TRBJ2-5, with TRBD1 identical over 9 bases. V was clipped by 0 bases and J by 5 bases; unmatched bases: 4. From germline, CDR1 is MNHNS and CDR2 SASEGT. The CDR3 covers 15 residues.

V gene TRBV6-5 combines with J gene TRBJ1-5; weak D call: TRBD1 (6 bases). Trimming took off 8 bases at V and 0 bases at J, with 8 bases between the two ends. There are 13 residues in the CDR3. Germline V gene sequence: CDR1 MNHEY, CDR2 SVGAGI. This CDR3 is CASQGNSNQPQHF. CDR3 sequence (DNA): TGTGCCAGCCAGGGGAATAGCAATCAGCCCCAGCATTTT.

The V call is TRBV10-2, the J call TRBJ2-4, with 8 bases lining up with TRBD1. This CDR3 has 16 residues. V shed 5 bases and J 2 bases; nucleotides not matched to a gene: 8. Germline-derived CDR1 and CDR2 are WSHSY and SAAADI. CDR3 coding DNA: TGCGCCAGCAGTTTCGCCCAGGGGGCAACCAAAAACATTCAGTACTTC. Encoded protein: CASSFAQGATKNIQYF.

The chain is built from TRBV5-4 and TRBJ1-2; 9 bases fit TRBD1. CDR1 and CDR2 from the germline V gene are SGHNT and YYREEE (reference sequence). The V segment lost 0 bases and the J segment 4 bases; nucleotides outside the gene matches: 7. This CDR3 region has 16 residues. CDR3 residues: CASSLASGQGGYGYTF. The DNA for the CDR3 is TGTGCCAGCAGCTTGGCCTCGGGACAGGGAGGCTATGGCTACACCTTC.

This chain joins TRBV7-9 and TRBJ1-2, with 8 bases matching TRBD1. This CDR3 has 13 residues. The junction had 3 bases not matched to a gene; V was cut back by 3 bases and J by 6 bases. The germline gives CDR1 SEHNR, CDR2 FQNEAQ (reference sequence). CDR3 nucleotide sequence: TGTGCCAGCAGCTTGACAGGGGAGCATGGCTACACCTTC. Amino acid sequence: CASSLTGEHGYTF.

The chain combines TRBV5-4 with TRBJ2-3, with 13 nucleotides matching TRBD2. CDR1 SGHNT and CDR2 YYREEE come from the germline V gene (reference sequence). With V trimmed by 0 bases and J by 5 bases, 3 bases remained unmatched. This CDR3 comprises 16 residues. CDR3 loop: CASSLGGLAGLDTQYF. The CDR3 DNA reads TGTGCCAGCAGCTTGGGGGGACTAGCGGGACTAGATACGCAGTATTTT.

This clone was counted once. The rearrangement links TRBV19 to TRBJ2-2, with D tentatively TRBD2 (5 bases). Trimming pared 5 bases from V and 1 base from J, leaving 11 bases between. This CDR3 contains 15 residues. Per the germline V gene, CDR1 is LNHDA and CDR2 is SQIVND (reference sequence). DNA of the CDR3: TGTGCCAGTAGTTCGGGAATTGGGAACACCGGGGAGCTGTTTTTT. Translation: CASSSGIGNTGELFF.

The V and J genes are TRBV19 and TRBJ2-3; D call uncertain. CDR3 length: 15 residues. The germline CDR1 and CDR2 sequences are LNHDA and SQIVND (reference sequence). Trimming took off 6 bases at V and 1 base at J, with 14 bases between the two ends. CDR3 nucleotide sequence: TGTGCCAGTAGATCGAGCCGAGTCGGCACAGATACGCAGTATTTT. Encoded protein: CASRSSRVGTDTQYF.

The J gene is TRBJ1-1, the V gene TRBV7-9; 7 bases match TRBD1. V was clipped by 5 bases and J by 8 bases; unmatched bases: 5. Per the germline V gene, CDR1 is SEHNR and CDR2 is FQNEAQ (reference sequence). There are 12 residues in the CDR3. The CDR3 sequence: CASSRTGPEAFF. DNA for the CDR3: TGTGCCAGCAGCCGGACAGGTCCCGAAGCTTTCTTT.